This T cell receptor (beta chain) was sequenced in a study of lymphopenia after photon versus proton radiotherapy. Study observations and caveats: A bigger post-nadir fall in TCR diversity correlated inversely with survival time in deceased patients. Survival link was tested only in deceased patients; proton benefit remains a possibility. Photon-treated patients lost naive T cells and TCR diversity; proton-treated stayed stable. Post-nadir diversity loss with photons came from oligoclonal expansion, particularly CD8+ Temra cells.

Sequencing was performed with immunoSEQ multiplex PCR; in TCRdb, only in-frame clones are kept and a portion is missing. The table includes roughly 29,000 clones, over 80% detected once. Concerning this clone itself: Antigen: not known.

CDR3 size: 14 residues. Germline V gene lookup returns CDR1 MNHEY and CDR2 SMNVEV (reference sequence). Losses at the gene ends were 8 bases for V and 6 bases for J; bases not matched to a gene: 9. This sequence was found in a woman aged 55 to 70 with cholangiocarcinoma. Some clones in this sample may be carry-over from other donors' samples. The chain joins TRBV27 to TRBJ1-4; 7 bases fit TRBD1. This material consisted of peripheral blood, taken from a patient treated with proton-based radiotherapy. This CDR3 reads CASGPGTAYEKLFF. Here the CDR3 DNA reads TGTGCCAGCGGACCTGGGACAGCTTATGAAAAACTGTTTTTT.